Below are 25 T cell receptor beta chains sequenced from a single sample in a study of human T cells and chemical hapten exposure. Time point defined: healthy volunteer bleed at 2 weeks. Total RNA was extracted from unfractionated whole blood. From the RACE reads, TCRdb called clonotypes with MiXCR, one entry per CDR3 protein. This table holds about 28,000 distinct CDR3 sequences, 6.5% to 8.5% found once. Material: whole blood. These receptors came from a human donor in good health. Some clones in this sample may be carry-over from other donors' samples.

The rearrangement uses TRBV4-3 and TRBJ2-3; D gene ambiguous. The V end lost 0 bases, the J end lost 1 base, and 11 bases lay between the germline ends. Per germline, CDR1 LGHNA and CDR2 YSLEER. This CDR3 comprises 16 residues. CDR3 in DNA: TGCGCCAGCAGCCAAGATCCCCCAACAGGCACAGATACGCAGTATTTT. It codes for CASSQDPPTGTDTQYF.

This clonotype was seen repeatedly, ten times or more. This rearrangement joins TRBV5-1 to TRBJ2-3; 11 bases map to TRBD2. Losses at the gene ends were 3 bases for V and 2 bases for J; bases not matched to a gene: 11. CDR1 SGHRS and CDR2 YFSETQ come from the germline V gene. CDR3 length equals 18 residues. CDR3 loop: CASSSSGRTTRSTDTQYF. As DNA, the CDR3 is TGCGCCAGCAGCTCTAGCGGGAGGACAACTAGATCCACAGATACGCAGTATTTT.

V and J are TRBV5-4 and TRBJ2-2; D may be TRBD2 (5 bases). The CDR3 extends over 16 amino acids. The V gene's germline CDR1 is SGHNT and CDR2 YYREEE (reference sequence). V was cut by 3 bases and J by 4 bases, with 16 bases left in between. This CDR3 reads CASSSKTGFGTGELFF. The CDR3 bases are TGTGCCAGCAGCTCCAAGACGGGGTTCGGCACCGGGGAGCTGTTTTTT. The whole variable domain, remainder taken from reference TRBV5-4 and TRBJ2-2, is ETGVTQSPTHLIKTRGQQVTLRCSSQSGHNTVSWYQQALGQGPQFIFQYYREEENGRGNFPPRFSGLQFPNYSSELNVNALELDDSALYLCASSSKTGFGTGELFFGEGSRLTVL.

This clonotype occurred many times. The chain uses TRBV11-2 and TRBJ2-1; D uncertain. The CDR3 spans 14 residues. Germline lookup yields CDR1 SGHAT and CDR2 FQNNGV. Deletions cut 1 base from V and 5 bases from J, with 9 bases between. This CDR3 reads CASSLAGPHNEQFF. The CDR3 region has the DNA TGTGCCAGCAGCTTAGCGGGCCCCCACAATGAGCAGTTCTTC.

This clonotype was picked up many times. The chain carries TRBV6-1 and TRBJ2-5, with D maybe TRBD1 (5 bases). The germline gives CDR1 MNHNS, CDR2 SASEGT. This CDR3 is built from 16 residues. V was cut by 4 bases and J by 2 bases, with 17 bases left in between. The CDR3 sequence is CASSASSAGLQETQYF. Here the CDR3 DNA reads TGTGCCAGCAGTGCAAGCTCGGCAGGGCTACAAGAGACCCAGTACTTC.

There are many counts of this clonotype. The chain carries TRBV9 and TRBJ2-7; TRBD2 is a possible D gene (6 bases). This CDR3 contains 15 residues. V lost 3 bases and J 1 base, leaving 14 bases between the germline ends. Germline CDR1 and CDR2: SGDLS and YYNGEE. The DNA for the CDR3 is TGTGCCAGCAGCGCCCATAGCGGTCCTTCCTACGAGCAGTACTTC. Its translation is CASSAHSGPSYEQYF.

Here the CDR3 reads CASLSPGTDYGYTF. CDR3 coding DNA: TGTGCCAGCCTCTCACCCGGGACAGACTATGGCTACACCTTC. The gene calls are TRBV28 and TRBJ1-2; 7 bases fit TRBD1. CDR3 length equals 14 residues. From germline, CDR1 is MDHEN and CDR2 SYDVKM. Germline trimming cut 8 bases from V and 3 bases from J; bases unmatched to any gene: 9.

The table lists this clonotype with a few counts. V is TRBV12-3 or TRBV12-4 and J is TRBJ2-1; D unresolved. Trimming left V 3 bases short and J 8 bases short, with 20 bases between. The CDR3 length is 16 residues. In DNA form, the CDR3 reads TGTGCCAGCAGTTTCACGGGCCCCGCCATTGAGGATGAGCAGTTCTTC. It codes for CASSFTGPAIEDEQFF.

This clonotype was counted ten times or more. The V gene is TRBV3-1, the J gene TRBJ2-3; tentative D call: TRBD1 (5 bases). Per germline, CDR1 LGHDT and CDR2 YNNKEL (reference sequence). Trimming stripped 1 base from V and 5 bases from J, with 16 bases between. The CDR3 has 16 amino acids. As DNA, the CDR3 is TGTGCCAGCAGCCAAGTAGAAATAAGGGGCCGAGATACGCAGTATTTT. Encoded protein: CASSQVEIRGRDTQYF.

The table lists this clonotype with a few counts. The chain has TRBV6-1 and TRBJ2-3; tentatively, D is TRBD2 (5 bases). Germline V lookup: CDR1 MNHNS, CDR2 SASEGT. The V gene lost 7 bases and the J gene lost 4 bases, with 12 bases spanning the gap. This CDR3 has 13 residues. CDR3 in DNA: TGTGCCAGCAACCCCCGGGGTGCAGATACGCAGTATTTT. It is translated as CASNPRGADTQYF.

V gene TRBV7-2 combines with J gene TRBJ2-2; 8 bases are shared with TRBD1. The germline V gene has CDR1 SGHTA and CDR2 FQGNSA. CDR3 length equals 15 residues. The V segment lost 5 bases and the J segment 5 bases; nucleotides outside the gene matches: 7. CDR3: CASSPGTGGTGELFF. The DNA for the CDR3 is TGTGCCAGCAGCCCCGGAACAGGGGGGACCGGGGAGCTGTTTTTT.

The chain joins TRBV7-8 to TRBJ2-1, with 13 bases lining up with TRBD2. CDR1 is SGHVS, CDR2 FQNEAQ, per germline. Trimming took 5 bases from V and 6 from J; bases not matched to a gene: 10. CDR3 length: 17 amino acids. This CDR3 reads CASSPRTSGSCSNEQFF. The CDR3 DNA reads as TGTGCCAGCAGCCCTCGGACTAGCGGGAGCTGTAGCAATGAGCAGTTCTTC.

There are a few counts of this clonotype. The chain uses TRBV6-1 and TRBJ2-3, with a weak D call TRBD2 (6 bases). The germline CDR1 and CDR2 sequences are MNHNS and SASEGT. The ends were cut back, 7 bases at V and 0 bases at J, with 14 bases in the middle. The CDR3 is made up of 15 amino acids. The CDR3 DNA is TGTGCCAGCATCTCACTAGCCACAAGCACAGATACGCAGTATTTT. Protein product: CASISLATSTDTQYF.

There are a few counts of this clonotype. The rearrangement joins TRBV12-3 or TRBV12-4 to TRBJ2-5; D gene ambiguous. The CDR3 totals 14 residues. V gave up 5 bases and J gave up 2 bases, with 12 bases separating them. The CDR3 DNA is TGTGCCAGCAGTCCAACCCGGACGCAAGAGACCCAGTACTTC. It yields the protein CASSPTRTQETQYF.

This clonotype was seen many times. This chain joins TRBV30 and TRBJ2-2, with 8 bases aligning to TRBD1. From germline, CDR1 is GTSNPN and CDR2 SVGIG (reference sequence). After removal of 0 bases from V and 5 bases from J, the junction contained 5 bases not matched to a gene. CDR3 size: 15 residues. The CDR3 protein is CAWSVGQGATGELFF. The CDR3 DNA follows: TGTGCCTGGAGTGTGGGGCAGGGGGCGACCGGGGAGCTGTTTTTT.

The chain couples TRBV6-6 to TRBJ1-6, with D possibly being TRBD1 (6 bases). Trimming took off 5 bases at V and 8 bases at J, with 19 bases between the two ends. Per germline, CDR1 MNHNY and CDR2 SVGAGI (reference sequence). The length of the CDR3 is 16 residues. The chain's CDR3 is CASSRYPARGDSPLHF. In DNA, the CDR3 is TGTGCCAGCAGTCGTTATCCGGCCAGGGGTGATTCACCCCTCCACTTT.

This clonotype has a count of ten or more. The chain recombines TRBV16 with TRBJ1-1; the match to TRBD1 covers 10 bases. Trimming at V came to 4 bases and at J to 8 bases, leaving 10 bases not matched to a gene. Per the germline V gene, CDR1 is KGHSY and CDR2 is FQNENV. The CDR3 totals 15 residues. The CDR3 sequence is CASSRNWRDRGEAFF. CDR3 DNA sequence: TGTGCCAGCAGCCGAAACTGGCGGGACAGGGGAGAAGCTTTCTTT.

The chain recombines TRBV6-5 with TRBJ1-4; D gene ambiguous. Germline CDR1 is MNHEY and CDR2 is SVGAGI. Trimming stripped 7 bases from V and 0 bases from J, with 9 bases between. The CDR3 length is 14 residues. As DNA, the CDR3 is TGTGCCAGCACCATTACAGCAACTAATGAAAAACTGTTTTTT. The encoded protein is CASTITATNEKLFF.

This clonotype has only a few counts. The rearrangement uses TRBV9 and TRBJ2-7; TRBD1 might be the D (6 bases). The V gene's germline CDR1 is SGDLS and CDR2 YYNGEE. The V gene lost 4 bases and the J gene lost 0 bases, with 11 bases spanning the gap. This CDR3 contains 14 residues. This CDR3 reads CASSPRQDSYEQYF. The CDR3 DNA sequence: TGTGCCAGCAGCCCCCGACAGGACTCCTACGAGCAGTACTTC.

This rearrangement joins TRBV21-1 to TRBJ2-7; the listed D gene, TRBD2, was not tested against the DNA. TRBV21-1 is annotated as a pseudogene. This CDR3 contains 16 residues. The CDR3 nucleotides read TGTGCCAGCAGCGCGGGACTAGCGGGGGCCTCCTACGAGCAGTACTTC. It encodes CASSAGLAGASYEQYF.

This clonotype came up a few times. The rearrangement uses TRBV18 and TRBJ2-5; D unclear. This CDR3 has 13 residues. From germline, CDR1 is KGHSH and CDR2 LQKENI. Between the trimmed V and J ends, which lost 1 base and 0 bases, there was a span of 3 bases. CDR3 sequence (DNA): TGTGCCAGCTCACCACGGGACCAAGAGACCCAGTACTTC. It translates to CASSPRDQETQYF.

A few counts support this clonotype. CDR3 in DNA: TGTGCCAGCACCCCAATTCTCGACAAGAGCGACACCTTC. This translates into CASTPILDKSDTF. This chain uses TRBV7-9 with TRBJ1-2; no clear D gene. From germline, CDR1 is SEHNR and CDR2 FQNEAQ (reference sequence). The V gene lost 7 bases and the J gene lost 12 bases, with 21 bases spanning the gap. The CDR3 extends over 13 amino acids.

This clonotype was detected ten times or more. The chain recombines TRBV29-1 with TRBJ1-5, with a weak D call TRBD1 (6 bases). Per germline, CDR1 SQVTM and CDR2 ANQGSEA. CDR3 size: 13 residues. V was pared by 7 bases and J by 4 bases, with 14 bases between. The CDR3 sequence: CSGKTGPNQPQHF. The DNA for the CDR3 is TGCAGCGGGAAAACAGGGCCAAATCAGCCCCAGCATTTT.

V usage is TRBV5-4 and J usage is TRBJ2-2; TRBD2 matches at 7 bases. Germline V lookup: CDR1 SGHNT, CDR2 YYREEE (reference sequence). The CDR3 totals 16 residues. After removal of 0 bases from V and 1 base from J, the junction contained 3 bases not matched to a gene. The CDR3 is CASSLGASGNTGELFF. The CDR3 region has the DNA TGTGCCAGCAGCTTGGGGGCTAGCGGGAACACCGGGGAGCTGTTTTTT.

Concerning this clonotype itself: One junction end does not reproduce the germline sequence, and a read error may be involved. This chain uses TRBV7-7 with TRBJ2-2, with TRBD1 matching over 9 bases. The CDR3 runs 16 residues. The germline gives CDR1 SSHAT, CDR2 FNYEAQ (reference sequence). The CDR3 coding sequence is TGTGCTAGCAGCCCTCGGACAGGGGAAGGCACCGGGGAGCTGTTTTTT. This codes for CASSPRTGEGTGELFF.